This record concerns one TCR beta chain sequence. Clones were read by immunoSEQ multiplex PCR, and TCRdb kept only the in-frame ones, dropping some. The table has more than 200,000 clones, approximately 88% seen once. The sample is drawn from a study of blood T cell repertoires in COVID-19. The TCR sequence derives from a woman aged 30 to 39 who had been exposed to COVID-19. Sequenced material: PBMCs or T cells enriched from blood (not recorded which).

The CDR3 loop reads CASRGGTWQYF. For the CDR3, the DNA is TGTGCCAGCAGGGGGGGGACGTGGCAGTATTTT. The J gene is TRBJ2-3, the V gene TRBV6-5, with 7 bases identical to TRBD2. Germline values: CDR1 MNHEY, CDR2 SVGAGI. The CDR3 has 11 amino acids. J was trimmed by 11 bases and V by 6 bases; bases with no gene match: 5.